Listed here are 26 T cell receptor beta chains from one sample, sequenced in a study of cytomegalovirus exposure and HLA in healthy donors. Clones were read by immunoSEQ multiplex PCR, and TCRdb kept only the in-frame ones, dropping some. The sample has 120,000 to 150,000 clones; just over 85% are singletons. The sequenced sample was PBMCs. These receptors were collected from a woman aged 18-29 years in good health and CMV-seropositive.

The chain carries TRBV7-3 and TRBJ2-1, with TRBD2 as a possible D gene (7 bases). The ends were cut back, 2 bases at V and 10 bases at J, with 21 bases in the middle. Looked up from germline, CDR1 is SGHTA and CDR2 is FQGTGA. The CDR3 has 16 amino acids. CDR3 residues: CASSLGGLAEKAEQFF. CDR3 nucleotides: TGTGCCAGCAGCTTAGGGGGGCTAGCGGAGAAGGCAGAGCAGTTCTTC.

The CDR3 reads CASSVGTSGGLTYNEQFF. Written as DNA, the CDR3 is TGTGCCAGCAGCGTAGGGACTAGCGGGGGCCTTACCTACAATGAGCAGTTCTTC. The V gene is TRBV9, the J gene TRBJ2-1; 13 bases line up with TRBD2. The CDR3 spans 18 residues. Per germline, CDR1 SGDLS and CDR2 YYNGEE. Trimming at V came to 0 bases and at J to 2 bases, leaving 5 bases not matched to a gene.

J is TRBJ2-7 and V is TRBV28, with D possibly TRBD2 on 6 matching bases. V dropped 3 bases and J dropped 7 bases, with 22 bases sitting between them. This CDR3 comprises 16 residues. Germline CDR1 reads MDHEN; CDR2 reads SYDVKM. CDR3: CASSLSGGGVNEEQYF. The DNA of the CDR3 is TGTGCCAGCAGTTTGTCGGGCGGAGGGGTTAATGAAGAGCAGTACTTC.

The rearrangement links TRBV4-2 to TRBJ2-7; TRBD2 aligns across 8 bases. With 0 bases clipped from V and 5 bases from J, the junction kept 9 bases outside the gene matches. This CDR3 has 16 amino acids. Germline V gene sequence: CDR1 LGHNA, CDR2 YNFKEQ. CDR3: CASSQEGTGGPHEQYF. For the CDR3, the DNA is TGTGCCAGCAGCCAAGAAGGGACGGGGGGGCCCCACGAGCAGTACTTC.

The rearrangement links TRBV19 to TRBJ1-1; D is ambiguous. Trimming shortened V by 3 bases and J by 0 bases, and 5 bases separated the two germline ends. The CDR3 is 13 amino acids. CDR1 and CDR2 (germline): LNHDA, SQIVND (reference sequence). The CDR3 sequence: CASSISVNTEAFF. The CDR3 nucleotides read TGTGCCAGTAGTATCTCCGTGAACACTGAAGCTTTCTTT.

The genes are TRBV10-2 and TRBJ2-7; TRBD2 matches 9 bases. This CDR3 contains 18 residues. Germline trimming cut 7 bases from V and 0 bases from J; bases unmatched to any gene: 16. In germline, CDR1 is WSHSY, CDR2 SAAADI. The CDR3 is CASTSLGGTSPSSYEQYF. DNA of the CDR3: TGCGCCAGCACAAGTTTGGGAGGGACTAGCCCAAGCTCCTACGAGCAGTACTTC.

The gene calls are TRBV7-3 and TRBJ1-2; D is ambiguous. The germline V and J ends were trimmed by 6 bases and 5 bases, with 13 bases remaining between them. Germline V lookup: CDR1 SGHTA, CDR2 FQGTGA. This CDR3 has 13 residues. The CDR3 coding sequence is TGTGCCAGCAGAGGAGAGATGGGTTATGGCTACACCTTC. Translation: CASRGEMGYGYTF.

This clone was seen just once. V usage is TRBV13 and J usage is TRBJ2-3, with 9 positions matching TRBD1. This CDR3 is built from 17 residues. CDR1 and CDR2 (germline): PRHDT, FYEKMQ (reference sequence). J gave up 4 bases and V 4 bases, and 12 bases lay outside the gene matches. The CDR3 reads CASSYRPGTGFADTQYF. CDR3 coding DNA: TGTGCCAGCAGCTATAGACCCGGGACAGGGTTTGCAGATACGCAGTATTTT.

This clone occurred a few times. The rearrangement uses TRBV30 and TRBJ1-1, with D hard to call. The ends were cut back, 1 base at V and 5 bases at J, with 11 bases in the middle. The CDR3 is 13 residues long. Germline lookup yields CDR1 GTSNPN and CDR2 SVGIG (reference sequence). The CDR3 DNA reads TGTGCCTGGAGTGGGCCCGGGAGGACTGAAGCTTTCTTT. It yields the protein CAWSGPGRTEAFF.

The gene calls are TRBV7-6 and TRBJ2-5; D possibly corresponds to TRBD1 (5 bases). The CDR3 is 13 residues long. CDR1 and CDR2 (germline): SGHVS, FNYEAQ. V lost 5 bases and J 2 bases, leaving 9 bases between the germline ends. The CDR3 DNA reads TGTGCCAGCAGCACGGACAAGCAAGAGACCCAGTACTTC. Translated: CASSTDKQETQYF.

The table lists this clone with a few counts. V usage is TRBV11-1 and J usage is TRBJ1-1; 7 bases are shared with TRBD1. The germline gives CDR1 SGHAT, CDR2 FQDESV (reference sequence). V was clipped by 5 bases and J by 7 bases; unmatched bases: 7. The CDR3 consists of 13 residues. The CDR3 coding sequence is TGTGCCAGCAGCATGGGACAGACCCTTGAAGCTTTCTTT. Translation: CASSMGQTLEAFF.

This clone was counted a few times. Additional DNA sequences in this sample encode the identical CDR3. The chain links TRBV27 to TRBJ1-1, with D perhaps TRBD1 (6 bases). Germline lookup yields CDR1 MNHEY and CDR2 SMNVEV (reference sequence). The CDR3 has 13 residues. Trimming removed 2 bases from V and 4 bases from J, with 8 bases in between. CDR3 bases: TGTGCCAGCAGTTTAGTCAGGGGCACTGAAGCTTTCTTT. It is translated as CASSLVRGTEAFF.

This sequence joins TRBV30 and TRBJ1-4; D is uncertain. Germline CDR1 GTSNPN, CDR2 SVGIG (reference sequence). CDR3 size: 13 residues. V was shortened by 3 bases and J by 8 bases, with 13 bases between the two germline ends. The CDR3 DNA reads TGTGCCTGGAGCGCGGTGACTTGGGAAAAACTGTTTTTT. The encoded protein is CAWSAVTWEKLFF.

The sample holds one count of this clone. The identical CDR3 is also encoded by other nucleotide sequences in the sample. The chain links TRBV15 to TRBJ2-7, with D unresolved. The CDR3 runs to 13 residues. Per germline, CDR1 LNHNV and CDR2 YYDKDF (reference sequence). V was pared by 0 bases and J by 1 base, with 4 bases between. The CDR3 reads CATSRDTSYEQYF. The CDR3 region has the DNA TGTGCCACCAGCAGAGACACTTCCTACGAGCAGTACTTC.

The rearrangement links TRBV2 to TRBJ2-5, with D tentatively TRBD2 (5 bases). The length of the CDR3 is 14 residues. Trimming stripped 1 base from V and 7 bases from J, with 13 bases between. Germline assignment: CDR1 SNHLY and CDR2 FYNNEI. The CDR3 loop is CASSEEGVGGTQYF. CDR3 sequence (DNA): TGTGCCAGCAGTGAAGAAGGAGTTGGAGGGACCCAGTACTTC. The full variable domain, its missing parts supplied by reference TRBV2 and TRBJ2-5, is EPEVTQTPSHQVTQMGQEVILRCVPISNHLYFYWYRQILGQKVEFLVSFYNNEISEKSEIFDDQFSVERPDGSNFTLKIRSTKLEDSAMYFCASSEEGVGGTQYFGPGTRLLVL.

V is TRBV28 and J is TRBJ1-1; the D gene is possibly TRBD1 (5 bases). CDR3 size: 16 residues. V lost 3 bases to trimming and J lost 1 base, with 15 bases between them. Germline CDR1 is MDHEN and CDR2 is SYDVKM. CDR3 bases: TGTGCCAGCAGTTTTGCCACAAGCGGGGGGAACACTGAAGCTTTCTTT. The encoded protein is CASSFATSGGNTEAFF.

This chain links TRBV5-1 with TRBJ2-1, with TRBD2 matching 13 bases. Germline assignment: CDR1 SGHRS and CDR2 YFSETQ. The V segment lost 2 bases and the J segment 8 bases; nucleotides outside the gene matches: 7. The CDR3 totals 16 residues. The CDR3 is CASSFGLAGVSDEQFF. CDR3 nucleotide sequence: TGCGCCAGCAGCTTCGGACTAGCGGGAGTCAGCGATGAGCAGTTCTTC.

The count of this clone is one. The CDR3 region has the DNA TGCGCCAGCAGCTTTGGGGCCTCGGATGAGCAGTTCTTC. It yields the protein CASSFGASDEQFF. J is TRBJ2-1 and V is TRBV5-1; D may be TRBD1 (5 bases). Trimming took off 2 bases at V and 8 bases at J, with 11 bases between the two ends. Germline V CDR1 and CDR2: SGHRS, YFSETQ. This CDR3 has 13 amino acids.

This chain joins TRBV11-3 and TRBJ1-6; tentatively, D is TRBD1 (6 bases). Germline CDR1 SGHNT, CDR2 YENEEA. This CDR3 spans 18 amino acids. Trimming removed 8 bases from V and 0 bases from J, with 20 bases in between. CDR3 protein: CASLRPATGSSYNSPLHF. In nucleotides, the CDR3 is TGTGCCAGCCTAAGGCCGGCTACAGGGAGCTCCTATAATTCACCCCTCCACTTT.

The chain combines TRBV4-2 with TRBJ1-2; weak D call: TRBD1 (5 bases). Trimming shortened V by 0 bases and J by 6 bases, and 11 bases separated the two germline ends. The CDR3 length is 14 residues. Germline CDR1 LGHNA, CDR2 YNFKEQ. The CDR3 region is CASSQDVAGNGYTF. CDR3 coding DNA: TGTGCCAGCAGCCAAGATGTGGCAGGGAATGGCTACACCTTC.

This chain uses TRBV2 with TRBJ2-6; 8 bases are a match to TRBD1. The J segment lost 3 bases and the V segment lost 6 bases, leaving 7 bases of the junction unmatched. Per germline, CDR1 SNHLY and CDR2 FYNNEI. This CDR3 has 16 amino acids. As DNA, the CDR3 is TGTGCCAGCAGGGAGGGACAGGCAAATGGGGCCAACGTCCTGACTTTC. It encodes CASREGQANGANVLTF.

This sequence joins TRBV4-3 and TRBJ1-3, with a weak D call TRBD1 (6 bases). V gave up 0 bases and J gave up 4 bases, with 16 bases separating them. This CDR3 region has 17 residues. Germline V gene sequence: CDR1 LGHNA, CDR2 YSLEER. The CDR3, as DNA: TGCGCCAGCAGCCAAGAAATAGCGGGGGGCGCCGGAAACACCATATATTTT. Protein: CASSQEIAGGAGNTIYF.

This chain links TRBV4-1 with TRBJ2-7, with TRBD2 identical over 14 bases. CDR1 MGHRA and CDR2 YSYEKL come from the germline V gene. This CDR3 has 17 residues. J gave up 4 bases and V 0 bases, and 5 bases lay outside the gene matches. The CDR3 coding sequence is TGCGCCAGCAGCCAAGAGCGGGGGACTAGCGGGAGTTACGAGCAGTACTTC. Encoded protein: CASSQERGTSGSYEQYF.

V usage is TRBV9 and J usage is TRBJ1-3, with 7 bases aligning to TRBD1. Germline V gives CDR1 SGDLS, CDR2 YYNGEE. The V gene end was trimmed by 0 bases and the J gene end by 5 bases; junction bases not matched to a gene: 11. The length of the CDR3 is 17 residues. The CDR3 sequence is CASSVGSGTVARNTIYF. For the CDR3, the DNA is TGTGCCAGCAGCGTAGGCTCTGGGACAGTGGCGAGAAACACCATATATTTT.

The CDR3: CASSLATGGTEAFF. DNA of the CDR3: TGTGCCAGCAGCTTGGCTACAGGGGGCACTGAAGCTTTCTTT. The chain links TRBV7-8 to TRBJ1-1; 8 bases are shared with TRBD1. The germline gives CDR1 SGHVS, CDR2 FQNEAQ. The trim removed 3 bases at V and 4 bases at J, leaving 4 bases unmatched. This CDR3 has 14 amino acids.

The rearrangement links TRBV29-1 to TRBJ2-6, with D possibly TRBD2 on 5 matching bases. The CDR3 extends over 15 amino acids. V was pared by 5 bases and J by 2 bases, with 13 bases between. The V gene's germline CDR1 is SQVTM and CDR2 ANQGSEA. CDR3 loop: CSVSKTGTGANVLTF. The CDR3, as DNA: TGCAGCGTTTCAAAAACCGGGACTGGGGCCAACGTCCTGACTTTC.